The next 26 T cell receptor beta chains were all read from a single sample in a study of regulatory T cells in long-lasting Graves disease. The TCR beta library used iRepertoire HTBI primers with Arm-PCR amplification of CDR3. MiXCR, run by TCRdb on the multiplex PCR reads, gives a single entry per CDR3 protein. The sample carries roughly 420,000 distinct CDR3 sequences, roughly a sixth recorded once. Time point defined: newly diagnosed GD, antithyroid drugs for less than 3 months. Generation of the TCR library employed RNA extracted from PBMCs. This sample comprised peripheral blood mononuclear cells (PBMCs), obtained at new diagnosis, from a patient treated with antithyroid drugs. The receptor source for this set is a female donor with Graves disease.

This rearrangement joins TRBV7-2 to TRBJ2-3; 7 bases are a match to TRBD2. The germline CDR1 and CDR2 sequences are SGHTA and FQGNSA. The CDR3 spans 13 residues. Unmatched junction bases numbered 3, after V lost 4 bases and J lost 5 bases. This chain's CDR3 is CASSSTSVDTQYF. CDR3 DNA sequence: TGTGCCAGCAGCTCCACTAGCGTAGATACGCAGTATTTT. The complete variable domain, with remaining parts taken from reference TRBV7-2 and TRBJ2-3, reads GAGVSQSPSNKVTEKGKDVELRCDPISGHTALYWYRQSLGQGLEFLIYFQGNSAPDKSGLPSDRFSAERTGGSVSTLTIQRTQQEDSAVYLCASSSTSVDTQYFGPGTRLTVL.

Ten or more counts support this clonotype. V and J are TRBV10-3 and TRBJ2-2; 8 nucleotides line up with TRBD1. V was clipped by 2 bases and J by 5 bases; unmatched bases: 7. Germline V gene sequence: CDR1 ENHRY, CDR2 SYGVKD. This CDR3 spans 16 amino acids. As DNA, the CDR3 is TGTGCCATCAGTGAGGGGACAGGCAGGTATACCGGGGAGCTGTTTTTT. Amino acid sequence: CAISEGTGRYTGELFF.

The chain has TRBV6-5 and TRBJ1-1, with TRBD1 identical over 7 bases. CDR3 length equals 13 residues. Germline lookup yields CDR1 MNHEY and CDR2 SVGAGI. The J segment lost 8 bases and the V segment lost 0 bases, leaving 3 bases of the junction unmatched. CDR3 in DNA: TGTGCCAGCAGTTACTCCGGGACAGCCGAAGCTTTCTTT. This codes for CASSYSGTAEAFF.

The CDR3 coding sequence is TGCGCCAGCAGCCTCGGACTAGCGGGAGGCCCTCTAAACAATGAGCAGTTCTTC. Protein sequence: CASSLGLAGGPLNNEQFF. This sequence joins TRBV4-3 and TRBJ2-1; TRBD2 matches at 14 bases. V lost 4 bases and J lost 5; bases outside the gene matches: 10. CDR1 and CDR2 from the germline V gene are LGHNA and YSLEER. The CDR3 covers 18 residues.

This clonotype was detected many times. V gene TRBV6-1 combines with J gene TRBJ1-1; 9 bases agree with TRBD1. This CDR3 comprises 13 residues. Unmatched junction bases numbered 3, after V lost 5 bases and J lost 5 bases. Germline CDR1 is MNHNS and CDR2 is SASEGT. The CDR3 protein is CASSTDRGTEAFF. The CDR3 bases are TGTGCCAGCAGTACCGACAGGGGGACTGAAGCTTTCTTT.

This clonotype was seen more than once but under ten times. V and J are TRBV6-1 and TRBJ1-1, with 9 bases that match TRBD1. V shed 4 bases and J 2 bases; nucleotides not matched to a gene: 11. Looked up from germline, CDR1 is MNHNS and CDR2 is SASEGT. CDR3 size: 17 residues. CDR3 coding DNA: TGTGCCAGCAGTGCCGGGACAGGGAGGCCTTTAAACACTGAAGCTTTCTTT. Translating gives CASSAGTGRPLNTEAFF.

This clonotype was observed at least ten times. The rearrangement joins TRBV6-1 to TRBJ1-3, with a tentative D call TRBD1 (6 bases). This CDR3 is 17 amino acids long. V was shortened by 7 bases and J by 5 bases, with 24 bases between the two germline ends. Germline assignment: CDR1 MNHNS and CDR2 SASEGT. The CDR3 sequence is CASTSGPDSLYRNTIYF. CDR3 DNA sequence: TGTGCCAGCACCTCCGGCCCGGACAGCCTTTATCGAAACACCATATATTTT.

This clonotype was seen at least ten times. V and J are TRBV11-1 and TRBJ2-3; perhaps D is TRBD1 or TRBD2 (5 bases each). The CDR3 is 15 residues long. V was shortened by 5 bases and J by 8 bases, with 20 bases between the two germline ends. CDR1 is SGHAT, CDR2 FQDESV, per germline (reference sequence). The chain's CDR3 is CASSGRDPGRFTQYF. The CDR3, as DNA: TGTGCCAGCAGCGGCCGGGACCCCGGACGTTTTACGCAGTATTTT. Using reference TRBV11-1 and TRBJ2-3 for the parts outside the CDR3, the full variable domain is EAEVAQSPRYKITEKSQAVAFWCDPISGHATLYWYRQILGQGPELLVQFQDESVVDDSQLPKDRFSAERLKGVDSTLKIQPAELGDSAMYLCASSGRDPGRFTQYFGPGTRLTVL.

This clonotype was observed at least ten times. The CDR3 loop is CSARRAVWGVNEQFF. The CDR3 nucleotides are TGCAGTGCTCGAAGGGCGGTTTGGGGGGTAAATGAGCAGTTCTTC. This rearrangement joins TRBV20-1 to TRBJ2-1; perhaps TRBD2 as D (6 bases). Trimming removed 5 bases at V and 7 bases at J, with 21 bases between. The CDR3 is 15 residues long. The germline V gene encodes CDR1 DFQATT and CDR2 SNEGSKA (reference sequence).

This clonotype was seen a few times. The chain uses TRBV19 and TRBJ2-1, with TRBD2 matching over 12 bases. Germline-derived CDR1 and CDR2 are LNHDA and SQIVND (reference sequence). The CDR3 sequence is 17 residues long. J was trimmed by 8 bases and V by 5 bases; bases with no gene match: 13. The CDR3 coding sequence is TGTGCCAGTAGTTCTGGACTAGCGGGACGCCCCAATCATGAGCAGTTCTTC. Its translation is CASSSGLAGRPNHEQFF.

This clonotype has a count of ten or more. This rearrangement joins TRBV13 to TRBJ2-7, with 8 bases lining up with TRBD1. The CDR3 spans 15 residues. With V trimmed by 5 bases and J by 2 bases, 8 bases remained unmatched. The germline V gene has CDR1 PRHDT and CDR2 FYEKMQ (reference sequence). CDR3 in amino acids: CASSQGTGRAYEQYF. DNA of the CDR3: TGTGCCAGCAGCCAAGGGACAGGAAGAGCCTACGAGCAGTACTTC.

This clonotype appeared many times. The CDR3 DNA is TGTGCCAGCAGTTTCCCAACAAAGACTGAAAACTATGGCTACACCTTC. Protein: CASSFPTKTENYGYTF. The V gene is TRBV28, the J gene TRBJ1-2; D uncertain. Trimming pared 3 bases from V and 2 bases from J, leaving 16 bases between. The germline gives CDR1 MDHEN, CDR2 SYDVKM. There are 16 residues in the CDR3.

The V and J genes are TRBV6-9 and TRBJ2-5, with TRBD2 matching 9 bases. The CDR3 consists of 17 residues. The germline V gene has CDR1 MNHGY and CDR2 SVAAGI. Germline trimming cut 3 bases from V and 5 bases from J; bases unmatched to any gene: 13. DNA of the CDR3: TGTGCCAGCAGTTACCTCCCCTCCTCGCTAGCGGGGGAGACCCAGTACTTC. The encoded protein is CASSYLPSSLAGETQYF.

As concerns this clonotype: This clone may be a read error of a much larger clone one base away. The V and J genes are TRBV6-1 and TRBJ1-2; 9 positions match TRBD1. CDR1 is MNHNS and CDR2 is SASEGT in the germline V gene. The CDR3 totals 15 residues. The trim removed 3 bases at V and 4 bases at J, leaving 6 bases unmatched. CDR3 coding DNA: TGTGCCAGCAGTGAGTCAACGGGACAGGGCTATGGCTACACCTTC. Its translation: CASSESTGQGYGYTF.

This clonotype occurred many times. The chain has TRBV27 and TRBJ1-2, with 7 positions matching TRBD1. CDR1 is MNHEY and CDR2 is SMNVEV in the germline V gene (reference sequence). The CDR3 length is 13 residues. V was pared by 6 bases and J by 4 bases, with 5 bases of the junction left unmatched. CDR3 residues: CASSVDRAYGYTF. The CDR3 DNA is TGTGCCAGCAGCGTAGACAGGGCCTATGGCTACACCTTC.

J is TRBJ2-3 and V is TRBV10-3, with a possible D match to TRBD2 (6 bases). Per germline, CDR1 ENHRY and CDR2 SYGVKD. V shed 10 bases and J shed 8 bases, with 22 bases lying between them. CDR3 length: 14 amino acids. For the CDR3, the DNA is TGTGCCACCGGAGCCGGGACCCGCGGGGCTACGCAGTATTTT. It specifies CATGAGTRGATQYF.

This clonotype was observed a handful of times. Written as DNA, the CDR3 is TGTGCCAGCAGTTTATCTAGGTTTGGCGGCTACACCTTC. It is translated as CASSLSRFGGYTF. This sequence joins TRBV27 and TRBJ1-2, with D unclear. Germline V gene sequence: CDR1 MNHEY, CDR2 SMNVEV (reference sequence). Trimming took off 0 bases at V and 8 bases at J, with 10 bases between the two ends. This CDR3 spans 13 amino acids.

This clonotype has at least ten counts. This chain connects TRBV27 to TRBJ2-2; TRBD2 aligns across 8 bases. The length of the CDR3 is 16 residues. The trim removed 3 bases at V and 7 bases at J, leaving 10 bases unmatched. Per germline, CDR1 MNHEY and CDR2 SMNVEV (reference sequence). The CDR3, as DNA: TGTGCCAGCAGTTTTGATATCGGGGGGGCCGACGGGGAGCTGTTTTTT. Protein sequence: CASSFDIGGADGELFF.

A few counts support this clonotype. V usage is TRBV29-1 and J usage is TRBJ2-6; D not resolved. This CDR3 has 14 residues. Trimming took off 6 bases at V and 3 bases at J, with 12 bases between the two ends. Germline assignment: CDR1 SQVTM and CDR2 ANQGSEA. CDR3 in amino acids: CSVGFRHGANVLTF. DNA of the CDR3: TGCAGCGTGGGGTTCCGGCATGGGGCCAACGTCCTGACTTTC. Variable domain in full (rest from reference TRBV29-1 and TRBJ2-6): SAVISQKPSRDICQRGTSLTIQCQVDSQVTMMFWYRQQPGQSLTLIATANQGSEATYESGFVIDKFPISRPNLTFSTLTVSNMSPEDSSIYLCSVGFRHGANVLTFGAGSRLTVL.

This clonotype was picked up many times. The genes are TRBV6-2 or TRBV6-3 and TRBJ1-2, with 8 bases fitting TRBD1. Losses at the gene ends were 2 bases for V and 8 bases for J; bases not matched to a gene: 4. CDR1 and CDR2 (germline): MNHEY, SVGEGT. There are 13 residues in the CDR3. The CDR3 loop is CASSYRTGLGYTF. The CDR3, as DNA: TGTGCCAGCAGTTACCGGACAGGGCTAGGCTACACCTTC.

This clonotype was observed many times. The V call is TRBV27, the J call TRBJ2-3, with D unclear. V was pared by 5 bases and J by 4 bases, with 10 bases between. Germline loops: CDR1 MNHEY, CDR2 SMNVEV (reference sequence). The CDR3 contains 13 residues. The CDR3 region has the DNA TGTGCCAGCAGTAGAATCGGCCCAGATACGCAGTATTTT. This codes for CASSRIGPDTQYF.

This clonotype occurred many times. The chain carries TRBV29-1 and TRBJ1-1; no clear D gene. This CDR3 spans 15 amino acids. With 3 bases removed from V and 6 bases from J, the gap between germline ends came to 20 bases. Germline-derived CDR1 and CDR2 are SQVTM and ANQGSEA. The CDR3 DNA sequence: TGCAGCGTTGATCCTCGGGCGTTAGAATTCCCTGAAGCTTTCTTT. Translation gives CSVDPRALEFPEAFF. Variable domain in full (rest from reference TRBV29-1 and TRBJ1-1): SAVISQKPSRDICQRGTSLTIQCQVDSQVTMMFWYRQQPGQSLTLIATANQGSEATYESGFVIDKFPISRPNLTFSTLTVSNMSPEDSSIYLCSVDPRALEFPEAFFGQGTRLTVV.

This clonotype was counted many times. This chain connects TRBV5-8 to TRBJ2-7; possibly TRBD1 for D (6 bases). CDR1 and CDR2 from the germline V gene are SGHTS and YDEGEE. Trimming stripped 1 base from V and 0 bases from J, with 8 bases between. This CDR3 is built from 14 residues. The CDR3 protein is CASSLMDSSYEQYF. DNA of the CDR3: TGTGCCAGCAGCTTGATGGACAGCTCCTACGAGCAGTACTTC.

To note about this clonotype: Since a much larger clone is just one base distant, this may be a read error. This chain links TRBV24-1 with TRBJ1-6; no definite D call. Germline CDR1 and CDR2: KGHDR and SFDVKD. The CDR3 is made up of 14 amino acids. Trimming cost V 1 base and J 11 bases, with 11 bases left between them. The CDR3 spells CATSDFGRHPPLHF. The DNA of the CDR3 is TGTGCCACCAGTGATTTTGGCCGACACCCACCCCTCCACTTT.

The rearrangement joins TRBV7-2 to TRBJ1-1; no reliable D call. V was cut by 4 bases and J by 5 bases, with 17 bases left in between. Germline V gene data show CDR1 as SGHTA and CDR2 as FQGNSA. The CDR3 consists of 15 residues. This chain's CDR3 is CASSSIEVWRTEAFF. CDR3 nucleotides: TGTGCCAGCAGCTCGATAGAAGTGTGGCGAACTGAAGCTTTCTTT. The full variable domain, rest sourced from reference TRBV7-2 and TRBJ1-1, is GAGVSQSPSNKVTEKGKDVELRCDPISGHTALYWYRQSLGQGLEFLIYFQGNSAPDKSGLPSDRFSAERTGGSVSTLTIQRTQQEDSAVYLCASSSIEVWRTEAFFGQGTRLTVV.

This clonotype was picked up many times. The chain is built from TRBV12-5 and TRBJ2-3; 10 bases fit TRBD2. The V and J ends lost 6 bases and 8 bases, in that order; junction bases with no gene match: 14. The CDR3 length is 16 residues. The V gene's germline CDR1 is LGHNT and CDR2 FRNRAP. CDR3 amino acids: CASGLAGGPWEGTQYF. CDR3 DNA: TGTGCTAGTGGCTTAGCGGGGGGCCCTTGGGAGGGTACGCAGTATTTT.